This TCR beta chain was recorded in a study of shared clonotypes between healthy human individuals (dated by TCRdb to 2018 to 2020). For the study in its entirety: The cohort comprised two women and a few men aged 18 to 49 years. Per donor, leukapheresis produced somewhere between about 0.85 and 10 billion PBMCs. For each donor, CD4 naive and CD4 memory were each run on three plates, CD8 naive on two plates, and CD8 memory on one plate. To increase sequencing depth and limit assay-specific biases, different laboratories used diverse techniques to prepare libraries and sequence TCR repertoires. To estimate repertoire size and how much clonotype sharing occurs between individuals, the study deeply sequenced the blood TCR repertoires of 5 or 6 healthy adults.

Results the study describes overall, beyond this receptor: Pairwise subsampling indicated that sequencing depth was expected to affect the degree of clonotype sharing among donors. Larger estimated clonotype richness was generally found for naive subsets than for memory subsets. Because the study included a small number of donors, the genetic and exposure-history diversity represented was limited. Rarefaction of sorted-subset datasets indicated incomplete sequencing despite the large sequencing depth. Sharing across a few donors was observed for around 5% of naive CD4, 3% to 3.5% of naive CD8, about 2.5% of memory CD4, and around 0.4% of memory CD8 clonotypes. Compared with non-shared clonotypes, clonotypes shared by all four sorted-subset donors had higher generation probabilities. Sampling was restricted to blood, and TCR repertoires in tissue are likely to differ from TCR repertoires in blood.

Using the deep immunoSEQ assay, multiplex PCR amplified TCR CDR3 regions from genomic DNA. Extracted genomic DNA from each cell subset was distributed evenly across all wells of several immunoSEQ 96-well plates, and each plate was treated as a replicate. Each replicate PCR for sorted subsets received around 200 ng genomic DNA, equal to 28,000 or so T cell genomes. Purified libraries were quantified with a Qubit 3.0 fluorometer, sized on a Bioanalyzer 2100, and re-quantified with the KAPA Library Quantification kit. Every immunoSEQ 96-well plate was sequenced on a separate single-read 150-cycle Illumina NextSeq 550 flow cell. In the paper's pipeline: The immunoSEQ output contained only junctional sequences without quality scores, so filtering could not match that applied to full-length reads. To assign V/J genes and CDR3, sequences were annotated using PyIR, a Python wrapper for IgBLAST v1.9, with IMGT germline references. Reads with weak V/J assignments (E-value above 1e-6), missing CDR3, stop codons, out-of-frame junctions, or ambiguous translated residues were removed. V3J clonotypes were defined by identical inferred V gene, J gene, and CDR3 amino acid sequence. Percentage overlap between repertoires was computed as shared unique clonotypes divided by the size of the smaller repertoire. Repertoire richness was assessed with RTK rarefaction, the Chao1 estimator, and Recon v2.1 estimates of unobserved clonotypes. Generation probabilities for all TCRbeta clonotypes obtained by the gDNA method from four donors were computed using OLGA. TCRdb took this table from immuneACCESS and kept in-frame rearrangements with V and J called. Such tables lack part of the clones; where checked against another copy, unresolved V genes explain under half of the gap, and the rest is unexplained. Clone size and V and J calls were adopted from that table, with D and trimming inferred from the DNA. Across this sample there are 2 million to 3 million clones, with just over 90% seen only once. The top ten clones comprise roughly 0.14% of the sample.

The donors were healthy, HIV-negative adults with no recently reported acute infections or vaccinations. Every donor was a Caucasian adult living in Nashville, Tennessee, USA. CD4+ T cells were enriched through magnetic negative selection, after which naive cells were positively selected on CD45RA and the remaining negative fraction served as the memory subset. After blood collection by leukapheresis, PBMCs were isolated using Ficoll-Histopaque density gradient centrifugation and then cryopreserved in the vapor phase of liquid nitrogen. Purity and quantity of every magnetically sorted T cell population were checked by analytical flow cytometry. Each sorted fraction had its genomic DNA isolated and then quantified by UV absorbance on a Nanodrop 2000c. With regard to this clone: Its antigen is currently not known. No clone much larger than this one lies a single base away; base qualities are absent.

V lost 4 bases and J lost 4 bases; the stretch between them is 12 bases long. The CDR3 sequence holds 14 residues, the cysteine and phenylalanine included. The kept DNA is CDR3 alone, 42 bases in frame from the first base. Sequences LGHNA (CDR1) and YSLEER (CDR2) are obtained from the germline V gene. The receptor comes from a man younger than 35 in good health. Sequenced: naive CD4+ T cells sorted from blood. The cell subset or site label, read with the paper, signifies: CD45RA+ positively selected. The V gene is TRBV4-3 and the J gene is TRBJ2-3; the D segment could be TRBD2, given 5 matching bases. The DNA reads as follows: TGCGCCAGCAGCCTCGGGTGGGGAGCAGATACGCAGTATTTT. The translation is CASSLGWGADTQYF.